This TCR beta chain was observed in a study of PD-1 blockade in classical Hodgkin lymphoma. Each patient experienced a relapse that followed autologous stem cell transplantation, and brentuximab vedotin exposure varied. V was pared by 5 bases and J by 0 bases, with 7 bases between. CDR1 is SQVTM, CDR2 ANQGSEA, per germline. CDR3 size: 12 residues. TCRdb's table, derived via immunoSEQ multiplex PCR, lists solely in-frame clones and lacks some. This sample carries about 39,000 clones, roughly 86% of them seen once, and the ten largest clones take roughly 9.7%. General study points: By C4D1, CD4+ diversity increased significantly, especially in complete responders. Repertoire difference causes, possibly disease activity or prior therapy, remain undefined. Newly diagnosed patients reportedly had lower baseline TCR diversity than healthy donors.

A remark on this clone: Its specificity is not known.

The chain combines TRBV29-1 with TRBJ1-1; D not certain. Sequenced material: peripheral blood mononuclear cells (PBMCs), taken at baseline. The sequence was collected from a human donor with classical Hodgkin lymphoma. CDR3: CSVRFMNTEAFF. As DNA, the CDR3 is TGCAGCGTTAGGTTTATGAACACTGAAGCTTTCTTT.